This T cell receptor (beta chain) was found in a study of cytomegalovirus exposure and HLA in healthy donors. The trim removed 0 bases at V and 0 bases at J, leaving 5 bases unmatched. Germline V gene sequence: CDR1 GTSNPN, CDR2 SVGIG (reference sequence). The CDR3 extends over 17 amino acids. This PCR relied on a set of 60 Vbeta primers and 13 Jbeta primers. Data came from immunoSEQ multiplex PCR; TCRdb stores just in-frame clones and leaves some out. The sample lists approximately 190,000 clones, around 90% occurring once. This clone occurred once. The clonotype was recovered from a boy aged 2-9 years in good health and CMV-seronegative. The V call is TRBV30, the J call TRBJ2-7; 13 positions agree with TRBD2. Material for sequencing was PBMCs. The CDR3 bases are TGTGCCTGGAGTGTACTTAGGACTAGCGGGAGCTCCTACGAGCAGTACTTC. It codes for CAWSVLRTSGSSYEQYF.